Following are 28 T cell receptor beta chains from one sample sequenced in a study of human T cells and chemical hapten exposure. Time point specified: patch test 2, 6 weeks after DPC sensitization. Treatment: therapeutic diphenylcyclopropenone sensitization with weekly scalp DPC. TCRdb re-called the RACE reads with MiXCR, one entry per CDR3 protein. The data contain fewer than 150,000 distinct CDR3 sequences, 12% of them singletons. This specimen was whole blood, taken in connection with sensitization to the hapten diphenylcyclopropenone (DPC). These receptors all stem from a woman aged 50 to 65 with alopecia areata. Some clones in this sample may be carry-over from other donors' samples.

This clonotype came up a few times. The CDR3 region has the DNA TGTGCCAGCTCACCATCCCGGGACAGGAGGCTGTTTTTT. It translates to CASSPSRDRRLFF. This sequence joins TRBV18 and TRBJ1-4; 8 positions match TRBD1. Losses at the gene ends were 2 bases for V and 14 bases for J; bases not matched to a gene: 7. This CDR3 is 13 amino acids long. Germline CDR1 KGHSH, CDR2 LQKENI.

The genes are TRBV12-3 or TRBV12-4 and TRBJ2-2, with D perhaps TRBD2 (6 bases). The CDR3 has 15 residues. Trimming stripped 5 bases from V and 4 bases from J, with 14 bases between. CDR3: CASSLGLATTGELFF. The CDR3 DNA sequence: TGTGCCAGCAGTCTGGGGCTAGCGACCACCGGGGAGCTGTTTTTT.

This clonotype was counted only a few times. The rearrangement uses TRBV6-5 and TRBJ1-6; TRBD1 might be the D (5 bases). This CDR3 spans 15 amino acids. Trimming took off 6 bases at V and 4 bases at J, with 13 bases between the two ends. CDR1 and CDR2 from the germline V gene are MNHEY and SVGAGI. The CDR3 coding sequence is TGTGCCAGCAGACTACTGCGACAGTATAATTCACCCCTCCACTTT. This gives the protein CASRLLRQYNSPLHF.

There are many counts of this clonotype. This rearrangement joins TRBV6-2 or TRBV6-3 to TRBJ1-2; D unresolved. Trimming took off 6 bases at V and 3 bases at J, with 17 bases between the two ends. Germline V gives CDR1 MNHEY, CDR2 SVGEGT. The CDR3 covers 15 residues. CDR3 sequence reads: CASSNTPAGYYGYTF. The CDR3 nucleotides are TGTGCCAGCAGCAACACCCCGGCGGGTTACTATGGCTACACCTTC.

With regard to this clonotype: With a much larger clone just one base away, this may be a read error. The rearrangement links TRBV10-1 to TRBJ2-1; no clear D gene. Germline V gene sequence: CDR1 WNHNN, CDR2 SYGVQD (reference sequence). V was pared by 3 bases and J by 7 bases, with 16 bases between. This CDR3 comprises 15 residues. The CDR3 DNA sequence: TGCGCCAGCAGTGATAGGAGAAGTGGTGGGAATGAGCAGTTCTTC. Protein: CASSDRRSGGNEQFF.

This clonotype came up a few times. The CDR3 region has the DNA TGTGCCAGTAAGACTAGCGGATACACCGGGGAGCTGTTTTTT. Translating gives CASKTSGYTGELFF. The chain carries TRBV19 and TRBJ2-2; 9 bases match TRBD2. The CDR3 sequence is 14 residues long. Germline CDR1 is LNHDA and CDR2 is SQIVND (reference sequence). V was clipped by 7 bases and J by 3 bases; unmatched bases: 3. The full variable domain, rest sourced from reference TRBV19 and TRBJ2-2, is DGGITQSPKYLFRKEGQNVTLSCEQNLNHDAMYWYRQDPGQGLRLIYYSQIVNDFQKGDIAEGYSVSREKKESFPLTVTSAQKNPTAFYLCASKTSGYTGELFFGEGSRLTVL.

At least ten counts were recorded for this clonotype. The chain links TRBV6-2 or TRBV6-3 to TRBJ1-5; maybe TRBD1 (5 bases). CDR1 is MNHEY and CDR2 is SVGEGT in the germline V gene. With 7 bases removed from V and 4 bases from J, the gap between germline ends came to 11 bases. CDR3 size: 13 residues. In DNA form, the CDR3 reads TGTGCCAGCACCAGACAGAATAATCAGCCCCAGCATTTT. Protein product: CASTRQNNQPQHF.

In nucleotides, the CDR3 is TGTGCCTGGAGTCAGGGGGCCTTCAATGAAAAACTGTTTTTT. It translates to CAWSQGAFNEKLFF. This rearrangement joins TRBV30 to TRBJ1-4, with TRBD1 matching over 8 bases. V shed 2 bases and J 5 bases; nucleotides not matched to a gene: 4. Germline assignment: CDR1 GTSNPN and CDR2 SVGIG (reference sequence). The CDR3 spans 14 residues.

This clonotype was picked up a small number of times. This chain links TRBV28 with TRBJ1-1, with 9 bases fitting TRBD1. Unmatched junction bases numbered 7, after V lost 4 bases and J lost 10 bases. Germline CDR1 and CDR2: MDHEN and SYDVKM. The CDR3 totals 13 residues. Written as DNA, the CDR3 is TGTGCCAGCAGTTCCGGGACAGGGTCGGGAGCTTTCTTT. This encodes CASSSGTGSGAFF.

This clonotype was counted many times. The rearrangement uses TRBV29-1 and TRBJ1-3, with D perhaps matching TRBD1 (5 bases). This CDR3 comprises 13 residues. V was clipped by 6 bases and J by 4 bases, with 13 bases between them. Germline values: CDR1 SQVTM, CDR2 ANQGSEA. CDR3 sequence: CSVEEGAGNTIYF. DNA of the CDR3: TGCAGCGTGGAGGAAGGGGCAGGAAACACCATATATTTT. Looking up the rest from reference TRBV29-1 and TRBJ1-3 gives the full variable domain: SAVISQKPSRDICQRGTSLTIQCQVDSQVTMMFWYRQQPGQSLTLIATANQGSEATYESGFVIDKFPISRPNLTFSTLTVSNMSPEDSSIYLCSVEEGAGNTIYFGEGSWLTVV.

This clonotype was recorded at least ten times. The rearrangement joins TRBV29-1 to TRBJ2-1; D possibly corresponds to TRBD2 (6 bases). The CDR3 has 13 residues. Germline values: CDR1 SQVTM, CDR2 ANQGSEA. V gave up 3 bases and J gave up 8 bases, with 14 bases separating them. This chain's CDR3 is CSVERSGAYEQFF. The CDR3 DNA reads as TGCAGCGTTGAGAGGTCGGGAGCCTATGAGCAGTTCTTC.

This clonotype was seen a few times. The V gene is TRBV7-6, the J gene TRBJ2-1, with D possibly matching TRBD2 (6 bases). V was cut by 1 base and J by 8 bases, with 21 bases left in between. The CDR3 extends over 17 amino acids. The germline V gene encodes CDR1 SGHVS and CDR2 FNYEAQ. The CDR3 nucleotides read TGTGCCAGCAGCTTAGTCCCTGGGCAGGGAGGCCGGGATGAGCAGTTCTTC. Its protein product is CASSLVPGQGGRDEQFF.

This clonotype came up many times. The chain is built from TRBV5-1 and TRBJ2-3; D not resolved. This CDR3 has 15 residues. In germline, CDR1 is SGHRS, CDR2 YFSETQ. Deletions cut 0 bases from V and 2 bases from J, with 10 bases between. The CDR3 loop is CASSLVGSPTDTQYF. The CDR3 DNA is TGCGCCAGCAGCTTGGTCGGGTCTCCCACAGATACGCAGTATTTT.

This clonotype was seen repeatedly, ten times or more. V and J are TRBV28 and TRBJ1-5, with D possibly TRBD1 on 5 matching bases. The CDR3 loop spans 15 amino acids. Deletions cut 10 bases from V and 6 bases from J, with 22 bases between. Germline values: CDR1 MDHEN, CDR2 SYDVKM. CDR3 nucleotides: TGTGCCACCTCGAGCCAGGTGGGGGTTAGTCAGCCCCAGCATTTT. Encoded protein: CATSSQVGVSQPQHF.

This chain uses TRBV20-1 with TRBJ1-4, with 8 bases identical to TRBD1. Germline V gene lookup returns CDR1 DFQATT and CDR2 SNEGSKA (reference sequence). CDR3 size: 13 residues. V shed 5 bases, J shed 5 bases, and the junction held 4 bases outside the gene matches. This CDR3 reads CSAPDRGNEKLFF. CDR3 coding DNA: TGCAGTGCTCCTGACAGGGGAAATGAAAAACTGTTTTTT.

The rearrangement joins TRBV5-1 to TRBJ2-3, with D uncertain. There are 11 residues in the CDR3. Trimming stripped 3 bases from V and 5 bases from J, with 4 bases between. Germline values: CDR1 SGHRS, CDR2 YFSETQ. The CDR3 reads CASSSKDTQYF. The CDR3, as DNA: TGCGCCAGCAGCTCCAAAGATACGCAGTATTTT. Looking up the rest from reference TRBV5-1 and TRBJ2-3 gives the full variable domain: KAGVTQTPRYLIKTRGQQVTLSCSPISGHRSVSWYQQTPGQGLQFLFEYFSETQRNKGNFPGRFSGRQFSNSRSEMNVSTLELGDSALYLCASSSKDTQYFGPGTRLTVL.

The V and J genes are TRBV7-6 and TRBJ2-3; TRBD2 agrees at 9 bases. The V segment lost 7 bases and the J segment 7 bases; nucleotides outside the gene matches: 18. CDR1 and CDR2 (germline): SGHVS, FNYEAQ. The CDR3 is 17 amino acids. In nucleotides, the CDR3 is TGTGCCAGCATCCCCACCCTCCTAGCGGGACCCGGACATACGCAGTATTTT. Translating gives CASIPTLLAGPGHTQYF.

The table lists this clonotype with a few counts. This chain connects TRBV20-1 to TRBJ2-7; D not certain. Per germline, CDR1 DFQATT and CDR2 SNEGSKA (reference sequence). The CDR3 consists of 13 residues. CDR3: CSASPRTHYEQYF. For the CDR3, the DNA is TGCAGCGCCTCTCCAAGGACCCACTACGAGCAGTACTTC.

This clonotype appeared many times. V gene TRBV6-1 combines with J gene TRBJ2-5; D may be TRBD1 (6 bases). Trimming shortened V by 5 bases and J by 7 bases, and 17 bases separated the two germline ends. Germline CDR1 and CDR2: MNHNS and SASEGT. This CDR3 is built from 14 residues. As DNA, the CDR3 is TGTGCCAGCAGTAGGGACGTCGAGGGGGTGACCCAGTACTTC. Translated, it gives CASSRDVEGVTQYF.

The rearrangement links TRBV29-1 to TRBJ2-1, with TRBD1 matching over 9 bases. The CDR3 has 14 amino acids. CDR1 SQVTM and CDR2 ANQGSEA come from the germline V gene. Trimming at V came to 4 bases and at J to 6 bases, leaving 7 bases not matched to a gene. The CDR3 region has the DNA TGCAGCGTTGGCCACGGGACAGGGAGCAATGAGCAGTTCTTC. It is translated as CSVGHGTGSNEQFF.

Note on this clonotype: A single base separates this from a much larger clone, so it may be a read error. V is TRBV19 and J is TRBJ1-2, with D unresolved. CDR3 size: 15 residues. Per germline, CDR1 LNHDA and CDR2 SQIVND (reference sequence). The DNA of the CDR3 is TGTGCCTGTAGTATCCGGGCACCCAGTAACTATGGCTACACCTTC. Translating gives CACSIRAPSNYGYTF.

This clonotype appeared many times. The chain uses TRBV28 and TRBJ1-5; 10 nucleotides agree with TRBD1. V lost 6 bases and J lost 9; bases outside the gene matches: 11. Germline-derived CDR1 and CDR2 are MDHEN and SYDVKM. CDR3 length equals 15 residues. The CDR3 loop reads CASRLGTGEFRPQHF. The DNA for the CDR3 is TGTGCCAGCAGGCTTGGGACAGGGGAGTTTAGGCCCCAGCATTTT.

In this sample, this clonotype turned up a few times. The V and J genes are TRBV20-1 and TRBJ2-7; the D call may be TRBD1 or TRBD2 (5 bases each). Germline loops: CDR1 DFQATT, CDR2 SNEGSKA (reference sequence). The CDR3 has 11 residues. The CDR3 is CTGTVNYEQYF. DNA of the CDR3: TGCACCGGGACGGTGAACTACGAGCAGTACTTC.

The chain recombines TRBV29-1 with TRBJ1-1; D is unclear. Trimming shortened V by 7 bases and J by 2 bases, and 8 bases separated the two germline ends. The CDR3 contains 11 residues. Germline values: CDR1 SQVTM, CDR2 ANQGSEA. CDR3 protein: CSAPSNTEAFF. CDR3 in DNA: TGCAGCGCTCCAAGCAACACTGAAGCTTTCTTT.

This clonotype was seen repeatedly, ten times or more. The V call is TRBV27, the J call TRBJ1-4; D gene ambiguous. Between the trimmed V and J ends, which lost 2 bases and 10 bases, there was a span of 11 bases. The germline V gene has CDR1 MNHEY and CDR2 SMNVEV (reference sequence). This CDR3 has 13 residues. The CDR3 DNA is TGTGCCAGCAGTTTAAGAGATCTGAGAAAACTGTTTTTT. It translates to CASSLRDLRKLFF.

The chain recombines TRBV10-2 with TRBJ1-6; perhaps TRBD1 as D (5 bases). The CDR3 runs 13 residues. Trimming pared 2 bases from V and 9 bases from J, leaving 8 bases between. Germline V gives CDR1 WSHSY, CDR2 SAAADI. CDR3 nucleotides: TGCGCCAGCAGTGAGACAGGACCTTCACCCCTCCACTTT. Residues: CASSETGPSPLHF.

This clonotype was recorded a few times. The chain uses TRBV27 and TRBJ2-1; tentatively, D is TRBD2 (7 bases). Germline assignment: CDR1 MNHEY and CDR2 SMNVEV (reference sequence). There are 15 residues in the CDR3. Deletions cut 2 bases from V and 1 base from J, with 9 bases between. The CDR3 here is CASSLRGGSYNEQFF. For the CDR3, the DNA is TGTGCCAGCAGTTTAAGGGGGGGGTCCTACAATGAGCAGTTCTTC.

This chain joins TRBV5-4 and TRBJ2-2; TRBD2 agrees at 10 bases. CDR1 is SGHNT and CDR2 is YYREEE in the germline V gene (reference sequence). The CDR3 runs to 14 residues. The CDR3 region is CASASGSMNGELFF. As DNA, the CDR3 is TGTGCGTCGGCTAGCGGGAGTATGAACGGGGAGCTGTTTTTT.